This TCR beta chain was sequenced in a study of a mutant IDH1 vaccine in newly diagnosed glioma. Study summary: Vaccine administration was initiated 4-6 weeks following radiotherapy alone, or with temozolomide cycles.

A note on this clone: What it binds is not known.

The protocol was immunoSEQ multiplex PCR, while the TCRdb copy is restricted to in-frame clones and leaves out a portion. In the table there are roughly 50,000 clones, 82% of which are singletons. Time point given: week 5, during vaccination. Every single dose of the vaccine, 300 ug of mutant IDH1 20-mer peptide, came with topical imiquimod. The CDR3 is 13 residues long. V was clipped by 1 base and J by 2 bases; unmatched bases: 0. CDR1 is SQVTM and CDR2 is ANQGSEA in the germline V gene. This TCR was recovered from a woman between 18 and 29 years old with glioma. Some clones in this sample may be carry-over from other donors' samples. The material was PBMCs, obtained from a glioma patient whose treatment included an IDH1 peptide vaccine. The V call is TRBV29-1, the J call TRBJ2-7; 9 positions match TRBD1. The CDR3 sequence is CSVEGDRAYEQYF. The CDR3 DNA follows: TGCAGCGTTGAAGGGGACAGGGCCTACGAGCAGTACTTC.